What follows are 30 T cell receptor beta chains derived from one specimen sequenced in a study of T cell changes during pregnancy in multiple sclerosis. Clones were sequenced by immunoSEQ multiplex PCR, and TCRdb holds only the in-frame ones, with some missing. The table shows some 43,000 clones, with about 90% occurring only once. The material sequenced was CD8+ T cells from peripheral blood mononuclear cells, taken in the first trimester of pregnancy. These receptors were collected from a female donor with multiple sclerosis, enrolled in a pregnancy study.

CDR3: CASSPRTGLIETQYF. The DNA of the CDR3 is TGTGCCAGCAGCCCTCGGACAGGGTTGATAGAGACCCAGTACTTC. The chain is built from TRBV7-2 and TRBJ2-5; TRBD1 aligns across 8 bases. Per germline, CDR1 SGHTA and CDR2 FQGNSA. The CDR3 is 15 residues long. Germline trimming cut 5 bases from V and 4 bases from J; bases unmatched to any gene: 9.

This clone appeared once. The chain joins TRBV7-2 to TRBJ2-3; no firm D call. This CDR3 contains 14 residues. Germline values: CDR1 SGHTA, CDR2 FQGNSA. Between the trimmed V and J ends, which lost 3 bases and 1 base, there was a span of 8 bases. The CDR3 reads CASSFLEGTDTQYF. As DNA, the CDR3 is TGTGCCAGCAGCTTTTTAGAGGGCACAGATACGCAGTATTTT.

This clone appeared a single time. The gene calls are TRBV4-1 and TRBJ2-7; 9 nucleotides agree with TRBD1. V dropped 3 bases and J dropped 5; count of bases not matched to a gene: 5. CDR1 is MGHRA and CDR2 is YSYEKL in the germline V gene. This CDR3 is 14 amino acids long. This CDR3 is CASSQGQGANEQYF. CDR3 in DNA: TGCGCCAGCAGCCAGGGACAGGGAGCCAACGAGCAGTACTTC.

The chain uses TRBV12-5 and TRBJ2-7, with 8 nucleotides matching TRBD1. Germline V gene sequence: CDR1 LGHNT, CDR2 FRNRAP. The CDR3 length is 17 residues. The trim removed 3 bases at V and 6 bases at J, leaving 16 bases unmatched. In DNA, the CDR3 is TGTGCTAGTGGTTTTTTAATTGGCCGGGACAGGAAGGGCGAGCAGTACTTC. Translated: CASGFLIGRDRKGEQYF.

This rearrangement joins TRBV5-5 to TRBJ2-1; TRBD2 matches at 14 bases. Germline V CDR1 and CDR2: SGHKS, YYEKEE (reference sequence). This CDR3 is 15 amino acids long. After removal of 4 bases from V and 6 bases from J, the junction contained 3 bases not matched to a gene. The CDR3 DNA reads TGTGCCAGCAGCATGACTAGCGGGGGGGGCAATGAGCAGTTCTTC. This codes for CASSMTSGGGNEQFF.

The chain's CDR3 is CASSFRGNTGELFF. DNA for the CDR3: TGTGCCAGCAGTTTCCGGGGAAACACCGGGGAGCTGTTTTTT. The J gene is TRBJ2-2, the V gene TRBV27, with TRBD2 as a possible D gene (5 bases). The germline gives CDR1 MNHEY, CDR2 SMNVEV (reference sequence). This CDR3 contains 14 residues. V was trimmed by 3 bases and J by 2 bases, leaving 7 bases between them.

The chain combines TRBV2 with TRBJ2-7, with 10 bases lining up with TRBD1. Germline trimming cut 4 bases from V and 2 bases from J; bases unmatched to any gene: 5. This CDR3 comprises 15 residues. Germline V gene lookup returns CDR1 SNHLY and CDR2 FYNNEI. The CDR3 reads CASSVLGQGAYEQYF. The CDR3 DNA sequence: TGTGCCAGCAGTGTATTAGGACAGGGGGCCTACGAGCAGTACTTC.

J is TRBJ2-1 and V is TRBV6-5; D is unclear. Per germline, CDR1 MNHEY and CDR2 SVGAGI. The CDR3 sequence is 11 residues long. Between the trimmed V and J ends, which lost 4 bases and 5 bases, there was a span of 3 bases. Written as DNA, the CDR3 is TGTGCCAGCAGTTTAGACAATGAGCAGTTCTTC. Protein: CASSLDNEQFF.

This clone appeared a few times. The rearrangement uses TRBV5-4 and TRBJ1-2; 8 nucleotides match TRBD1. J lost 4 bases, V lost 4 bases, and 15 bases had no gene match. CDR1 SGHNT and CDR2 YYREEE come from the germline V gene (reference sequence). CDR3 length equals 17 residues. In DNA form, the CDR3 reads TGTGCCAGCAGCGAGCTCCCAGGGGGCACCTCTACCTATGGCTACACCTTC. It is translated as CASSELPGGTSTYGYTF. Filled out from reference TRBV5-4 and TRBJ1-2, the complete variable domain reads ETGVTQSPTHLIKTRGQQVTLRCSSQSGHNTVSWYQQALGQGPQFIFQYYREEENGRGNFPPRFSGLQFPNYSSELNVNALELDDSALYLCASSELPGGTSTYGYTFGSGTRLTVV.

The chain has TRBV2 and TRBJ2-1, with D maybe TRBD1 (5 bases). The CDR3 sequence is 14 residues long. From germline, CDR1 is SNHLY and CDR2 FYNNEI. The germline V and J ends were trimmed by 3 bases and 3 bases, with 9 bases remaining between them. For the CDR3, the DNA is TGTGCCAGCAGTGAGTTCAGGGACTACAATGAGCAGTTCTTC. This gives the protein CASSEFRDYNEQFF. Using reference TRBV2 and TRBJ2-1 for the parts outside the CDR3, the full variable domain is EPEVTQTPSHQVTQMGQEVILRCVPISNHLYFYWYRQILGQKVEFLVSFYNNEISEKSEIFDDQFSVERPDGSNFTLKIRSTKLEDSAMYFCASSEFRDYNEQFFGPGTRLTVL.

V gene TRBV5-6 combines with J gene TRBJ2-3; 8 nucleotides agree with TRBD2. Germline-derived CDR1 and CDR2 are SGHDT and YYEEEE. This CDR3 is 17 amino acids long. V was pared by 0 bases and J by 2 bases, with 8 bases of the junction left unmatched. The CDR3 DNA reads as TGTGCCAGCAGCTTGGCCGGTAGCGGGACCCTCACAGATACGCAGTATTTT. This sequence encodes CASSLAGSGTLTDTQYF.

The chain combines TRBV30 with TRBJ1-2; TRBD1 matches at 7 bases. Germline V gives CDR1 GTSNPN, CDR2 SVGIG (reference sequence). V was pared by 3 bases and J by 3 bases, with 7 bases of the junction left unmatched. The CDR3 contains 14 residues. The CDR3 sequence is CAWSPDRTYYGYTF. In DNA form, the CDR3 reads TGTGCCTGGAGCCCGGACAGGACTTACTATGGCTACACCTTC.

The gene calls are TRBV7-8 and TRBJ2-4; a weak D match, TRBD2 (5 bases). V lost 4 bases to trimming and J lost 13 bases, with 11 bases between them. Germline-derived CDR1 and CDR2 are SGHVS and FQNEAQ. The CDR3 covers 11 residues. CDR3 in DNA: TGTGCCAGCAGCTCTTCCCGGGAACAGTACTTC. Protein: CASSSSREQYF.

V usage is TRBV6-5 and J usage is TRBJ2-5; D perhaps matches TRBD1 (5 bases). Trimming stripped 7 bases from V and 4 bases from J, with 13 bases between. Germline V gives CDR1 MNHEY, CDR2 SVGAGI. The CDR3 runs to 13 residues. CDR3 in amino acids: CASTQGFGETQYF. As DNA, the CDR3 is TGTGCCAGCACCCAGGGTTTCGGAGAGACCCAGTACTTC.

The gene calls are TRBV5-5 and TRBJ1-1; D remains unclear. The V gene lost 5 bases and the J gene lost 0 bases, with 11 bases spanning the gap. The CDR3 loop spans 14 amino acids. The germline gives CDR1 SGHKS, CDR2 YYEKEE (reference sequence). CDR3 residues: CASSVTSMNTEAFF. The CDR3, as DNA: TGTGCCAGCAGTGTCACTTCCATGAACACTGAAGCTTTCTTT.

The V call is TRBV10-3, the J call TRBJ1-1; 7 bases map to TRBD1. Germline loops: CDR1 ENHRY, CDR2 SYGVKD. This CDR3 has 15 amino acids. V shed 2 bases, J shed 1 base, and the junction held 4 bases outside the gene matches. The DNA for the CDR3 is TGTGCCATCAGTGAGGCGGGACAGAAGAACACTGAAGCTTTCTTT. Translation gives CAISEAGQKNTEAFF.

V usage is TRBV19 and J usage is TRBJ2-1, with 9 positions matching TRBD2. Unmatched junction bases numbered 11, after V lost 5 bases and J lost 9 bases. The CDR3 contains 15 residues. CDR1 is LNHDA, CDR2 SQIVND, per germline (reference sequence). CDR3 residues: CASSWSGGSGGEQFF. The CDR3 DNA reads TGTGCCAGTAGTTGGAGCGGGGGGTCCGGCGGTGAGCAGTTCTTC.

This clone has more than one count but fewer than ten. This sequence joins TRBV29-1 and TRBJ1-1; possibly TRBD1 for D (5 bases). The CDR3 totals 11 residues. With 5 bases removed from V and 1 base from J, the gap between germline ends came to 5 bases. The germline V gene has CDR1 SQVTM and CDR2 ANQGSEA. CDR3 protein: CSVRGNTEAFF. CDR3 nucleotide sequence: TGCAGCGTTAGGGGGAACACTGAAGCTTTCTTT.

DNA of the CDR3: TGTGCCAGCAGCTTCGGACAGGGGGCCGAGCAGTACTTC. Amino acid sequence: CASSFGQGAEQYF. The chain joins TRBV11-2 to TRBJ2-7; 11 bases match TRBD1. The germline gives CDR1 SGHAT, CDR2 FQNNGV. Trimming cost V 3 bases and J 6 bases; bases outside gene matches: 1. The CDR3 spans 13 residues. Full variable domain (rest looked up from reference TRBV11-2 and TRBJ2-7): EAGVAQSPRYKIIEKRQSVAFWCNPISGHATLYWYQQILGQGPKLLIQFQNNGVVDDSQLPKDRFSAERLKGVDSTLKIQPAKLEDSAVYLCASSFGQGAEQYFGPGTRLTVT.

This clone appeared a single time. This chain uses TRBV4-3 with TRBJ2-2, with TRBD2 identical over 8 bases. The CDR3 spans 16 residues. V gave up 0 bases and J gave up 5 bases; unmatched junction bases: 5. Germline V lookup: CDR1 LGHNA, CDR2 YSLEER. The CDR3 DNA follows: TGCGCCAGCAGCCAAGACCCGGGGGGGATAACCGGGGAGCTGTTTTTT. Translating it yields CASSQDPGGITGELFF.

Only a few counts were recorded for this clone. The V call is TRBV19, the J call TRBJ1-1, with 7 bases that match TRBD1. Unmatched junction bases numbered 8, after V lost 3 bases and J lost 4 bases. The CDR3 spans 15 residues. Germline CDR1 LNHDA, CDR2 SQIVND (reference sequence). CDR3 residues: CASSIHRTGSTEAFF. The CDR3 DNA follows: TGTGCCAGTAGTATCCATCGGACAGGAAGCACTGAAGCTTTCTTT.

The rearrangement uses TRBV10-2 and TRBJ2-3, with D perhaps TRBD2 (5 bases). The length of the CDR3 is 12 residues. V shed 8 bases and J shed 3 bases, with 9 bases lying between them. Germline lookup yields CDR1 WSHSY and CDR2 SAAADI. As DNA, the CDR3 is TGCGCCAGCTCGGCGGGTACAGATACGCAGTATTTT. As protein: CASSAGTDTQYF.

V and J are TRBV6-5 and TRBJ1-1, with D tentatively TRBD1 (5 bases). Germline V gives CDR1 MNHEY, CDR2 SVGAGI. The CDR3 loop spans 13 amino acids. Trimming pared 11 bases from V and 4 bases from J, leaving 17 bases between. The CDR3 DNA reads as TGTGCCTCCACCCAGGGAAAGACCACTGAAGCTTTCTTT. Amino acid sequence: CASTQGKTTEAFF.

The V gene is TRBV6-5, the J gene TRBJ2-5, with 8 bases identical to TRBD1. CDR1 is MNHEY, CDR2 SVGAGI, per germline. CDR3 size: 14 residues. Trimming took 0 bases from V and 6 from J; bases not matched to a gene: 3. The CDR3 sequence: CASSYSAGGKTQYF. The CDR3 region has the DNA TGTGCCAGCAGTTACTCCGCAGGGGGCAAGACCCAGTACTTC.

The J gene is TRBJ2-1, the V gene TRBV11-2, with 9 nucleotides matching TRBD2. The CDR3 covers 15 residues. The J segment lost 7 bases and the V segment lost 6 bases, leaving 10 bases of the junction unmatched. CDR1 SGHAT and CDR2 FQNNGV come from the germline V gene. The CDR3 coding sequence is TGTGCCAGCAGGGGGGGGCTAGCGGGACATAATGAGCAGTTCTTC. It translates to CASRGGLAGHNEQFF.

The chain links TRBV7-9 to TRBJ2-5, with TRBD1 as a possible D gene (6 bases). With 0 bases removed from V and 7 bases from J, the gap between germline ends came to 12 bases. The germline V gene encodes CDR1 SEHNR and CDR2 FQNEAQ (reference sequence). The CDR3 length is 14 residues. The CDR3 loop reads CASSLASGQSTQYF. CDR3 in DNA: TGTGCCAGCAGCTTAGCGTCAGGACAGTCGACCCAGTACTTC.

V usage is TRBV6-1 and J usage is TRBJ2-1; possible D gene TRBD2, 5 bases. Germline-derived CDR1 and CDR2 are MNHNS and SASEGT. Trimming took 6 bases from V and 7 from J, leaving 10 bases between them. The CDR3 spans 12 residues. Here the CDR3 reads CASSDPGNEQFF. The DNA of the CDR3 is TGTGCCAGCAGCGACCCGGGGAATGAGCAGTTCTTC.

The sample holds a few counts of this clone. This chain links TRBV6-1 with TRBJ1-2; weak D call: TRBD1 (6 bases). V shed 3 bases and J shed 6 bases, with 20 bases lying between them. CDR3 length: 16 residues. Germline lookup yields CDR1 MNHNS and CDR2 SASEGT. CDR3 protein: CASSDRGANIPNGYTF. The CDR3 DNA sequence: TGTGCCAGCAGTGATCGGGGGGCGAACATTCCAAATGGCTACACCTTC.

CDR3 in DNA: TGTGCCTACGGGGACAGCTTGGGGGACACTGAAGCTTTCTTT. This sequence encodes CAYGDSLGDTEAFF. The chain has TRBV10-3 and TRBJ1-1, with 7 bases aligning to TRBD1. The CDR3 length is 14 residues. V lost 11 bases and J lost 3; bases outside the gene matches: 12. From germline, CDR1 is ENHRY and CDR2 SYGVKD.

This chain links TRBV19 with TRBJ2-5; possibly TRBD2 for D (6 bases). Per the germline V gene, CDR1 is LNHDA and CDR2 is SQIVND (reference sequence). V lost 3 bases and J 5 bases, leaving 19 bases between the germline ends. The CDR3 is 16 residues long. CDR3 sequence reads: CASSMSLGGVVETQYF. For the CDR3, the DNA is TGTGCCAGTAGTATGTCTTTGGGCGGGGTAGTGGAGACCCAGTACTTC.